Listed here are 22 T cell receptor beta chains from one sample, sequenced in a study of control samples from healthy donors and cancer patients. Profiling relied on immunoSEQ multiplex PCR, and the TCRdb table lists in-frame clones only, not all of them. The table has tens of thousands of clones, roughly nine tenths seen once; the top ten hold roughly 12%. The source material was PBMCs. The origin of the receptors is a man between 45 and 60 years old with lung cancer.

V gene TRBV29-1 combines with J gene TRBJ2-7; D is perhaps TRBD1 (6 bases). V was trimmed by 5 bases and J by 2 bases, leaving 10 bases between them. The V gene's germline CDR1 is SQVTM and CDR2 ANQGSEA. The CDR3 runs to 12 residues. The CDR3 sequence: CSVTRDTYEQYF. The CDR3 coding sequence is TGCAGCGTTACCCGGGACACCTACGAGCAGTACTTC.

V gene TRBV18 combines with J gene TRBJ2-7, with D hard to call. Germline loops: CDR1 KGHSH, CDR2 LQKENI. V dropped 5 bases and J dropped 5 bases, with 16 bases sitting between them. The CDR3 is 14 residues long. CDR3 coding DNA: TGTGCCAGCTCAGTTGGAATAGGGTCAGACGAGCAGTACTTC. Translated: CASSVGIGSDEQYF. The variable domain in full, with the rest retrieved from reference TRBV18 and TRBJ2-7, is NAGVMQNPRHLVRRRGQEARLRCSPMKGHSHVYWYRQLPEEGLKFMVYLQKENIIDESGMPKERFSAEFPKEGPSILRIQQVVRGDSAAYFCASSVGIGSDEQYFGPGTRLTVT.

The CDR3: CASTDEVLTDTQYF. As DNA, the CDR3 is TGTGCCAGCACGGACGAGGTACTCACAGATACGCAGTATTTT. The chain joins TRBV28 to TRBJ2-3, with D uncertain. Trimming removed 7 bases at V and 2 bases at J, with 13 bases between. The CDR3 is 14 residues long. Germline V gene data show CDR1 as MDHEN and CDR2 as SYDVKM.

The rearrangement links TRBV4-3 to TRBJ2-5; 14 positions match TRBD2. The CDR3 runs to 16 residues. The V and J ends lost 5 bases and 4 bases, in that order; junction bases with no gene match: 6. The germline V gene encodes CDR1 LGHNA and CDR2 YSLEER. The chain's CDR3 is CASSSSGTSGGETQYF. The CDR3 DNA follows: TGCGCCAGCAGCTCCTCCGGGACTAGCGGGGGAGAGACCCAGTACTTC.

The chain recombines TRBV7-9 with TRBJ2-6; D not certain. Trimming took 0 bases from V and 3 from J, leaving 0 bases between them. Per germline, CDR1 SEHNR and CDR2 FQNEAQ (reference sequence). CDR3 length: 13 amino acids. CDR3 coding DNA: TGTGCCAGCAGCTTAGCTGGGGCCAACGTCCTGACTTTC. It yields the protein CASSLAGANVLTF. The variable domain in full, with the rest retrieved from reference TRBV7-9 and TRBJ2-6, is DTGVSQNPRHKITKRGQNVTFRCDPISEHNRLYWYRQTLGQGPEFLTYFQNEAQLEKSRLLSDRFSAERPKGSFSTLEIQRTEQGDSAMYLCASSLAGANVLTFGAGSRLTVL.

This clone occurred once. This chain joins TRBV5-1 and TRBJ1-5, with 8 bases matching TRBD1. V shed 5 bases and J 0 bases; nucleotides not matched to a gene: 4. CDR1 and CDR2 from the germline V gene are SGHRS and YFSETQ. The CDR3 contains 15 residues. This CDR3 is CASSTTGDSNQPQHF. The CDR3 DNA reads TGCGCCAGCAGTACGACAGGGGATAGCAATCAGCCCCAGCATTTT.

The chain recombines TRBV11-2 with TRBJ1-1; D is uncertain. CDR1 is SGHAT, CDR2 FQNNGV, per germline. V was clipped by 0 bases and J by 4 bases, with 6 bases between them. The CDR3 sequence is 13 residues long. The CDR3 DNA follows: TGTGCCAGCAGCTTAGACGGACCCACTGAAGCTTTCTTT. It encodes CASSLDGPTEAFF.

The chain joins TRBV10-2 to TRBJ2-1, with 9 bases identical to TRBD1. V shed 7 bases, J shed 2 bases, and the junction held 6 bases outside the gene matches. The length of the CDR3 is 15 residues. The germline CDR1 and CDR2 sequences are WSHSY and SAAADI. This CDR3 reads CASTPTGGPYNEQFF. The CDR3 DNA sequence: TGCGCCAGCACCCCCACAGGGGGCCCCTACAATGAGCAGTTCTTC.

The rearrangement joins TRBV9 to TRBJ2-1, with 8 bases identical to TRBD1. Germline V gene sequence: CDR1 SGDLS, CDR2 YYNGEE. Trimming took 1 base from V and 4 from J; bases not matched to a gene: 1. The length of the CDR3 is 14 residues. CDR3 amino acids: CASSVRTGYNEQFF. CDR3 nucleotide sequence: TGTGCCAGCAGCGTAAGGACAGGGTACAATGAGCAGTTCTTC.

The rearrangement joins TRBV4-2 to TRBJ1-2; 7 positions match TRBD1. Germline CDR1 LGHNA, CDR2 YNFKEQ. V was clipped by 5 bases and J by 2 bases; unmatched bases: 11. This CDR3 has 16 amino acids. CDR3 sequence reads: CASSLLEGAANYGYTF. The CDR3 nucleotides read TGTGCCAGCAGCTTATTGGAGGGGGCGGCCAACTATGGCTACACCTTC.

The genes are TRBV5-6 and TRBJ1-5; no definite D call. The germline V gene encodes CDR1 SGHDT and CDR2 YYEEEE. Trimming stripped 2 bases from V and 1 base from J, with 10 bases between. This CDR3 has 15 residues. In DNA form, the CDR3 reads TGTGCCAGCAGCTTTAATACCGGGAGCAATCAGCCCCAGCATTTT. Protein product: CASSFNTGSNQPQHF.

The rearrangement uses TRBV9 and TRBJ1-2; the match to TRBD1 covers 7 bases. The germline V gene has CDR1 SGDLS and CDR2 YYNGEE. With V trimmed by 0 bases and J by 8 bases, 10 bases remained unmatched. The CDR3 length is 15 residues. CDR3 protein: CASSVEGGRSQGYTF. CDR3 nucleotide sequence: TGTGCCAGCAGCGTAGAAGGGGGCCGGTCTCAGGGCTACACCTTC.

The chain carries TRBV7-3 and TRBJ1-1, with D possibly TRBD1 on 5 matching bases. V shed 5 bases and J shed 3 bases, with 10 bases lying between them. The CDR3 runs 13 residues. Germline V gives CDR1 SGHTA, CDR2 FQGTGA. CDR3 sequence reads: CASSRDSYTEAFF. The CDR3, as DNA: TGTGCCAGCAGCCGCGACAGTTACACTGAAGCTTTCTTT. The full variable domain, rest sourced from reference TRBV7-3 and TRBJ1-1, is GAGVSQTPSNKVTEKGKYVELRCDPISGHTALYWYRQSLGQGPEFLIYFQGTGAADDSGLPNDRFFAVRPEGSVSTLKIQRTERGDSAVYLCASSRDSYTEAFFGQGTRLTVV.

This chain joins TRBV10-3 and TRBJ2-7; D not certain. V lost 3 bases and J lost 2, with 11 bases in between. The germline CDR1 and CDR2 sequences are ENHRY and SYGVKD. This CDR3 is 14 amino acids long. The CDR3 reads CAISDPVGTYEQYF. CDR3 DNA sequence: TGTGCCATCAGTGATCCGGTAGGAACCTACGAGCAGTACTTC.

With regard to this clone: At the DNA level, this CDR3 is encoded by other sequences in the same sample as well. The rearrangement uses TRBV5-1 and TRBJ2-7, with D perhaps matching TRBD1 (6 bases). This CDR3 contains 18 residues. V gave up 0 bases and J gave up 0 bases, with 19 bases separating them. Germline V gives CDR1 SGHRS, CDR2 YFSETQ. CDR3 in DNA: TGCGCCAGCAGCTTGGGAGGGGGTGGACAGAAGAGCTCCTACGAGCAGTACTTC. Protein sequence: CASSLGGGGQKSSYEQYF.

The genes are TRBV6-5 and TRBJ1-4, with a weak D call TRBD1 (6 bases). There are 14 residues in the CDR3. Germline V gene data show CDR1 as MNHEY and CDR2 as SVGAGI. V lost 2 bases and J 7 bases, leaving 11 bases between the germline ends. The CDR3 sequence: CASSYQQGAEKLFF. The CDR3 DNA reads as TGTGCCAGCAGTTACCAACAGGGAGCTGAAAAACTGTTTTTT.

A few counts support this clone. The chain combines TRBV2 with TRBJ1-1; possibly TRBD1 for D (5 bases). In germline, CDR1 is SNHLY, CDR2 FYNNEI. There are 14 residues in the CDR3. The V end was cut by 7 bases, the J end by 4 bases, with 16 bases between. CDR3 residues: CASTFGGGVTEAFF. In DNA, the CDR3 is TGTGCCAGCACCTTCGGTGGGGGGGTCACTGAAGCTTTCTTT. The whole variable domain, filled in from reference TRBV2 and TRBJ1-1, reads EPEVTQTPSHQVTQMGQEVILRCVPISNHLYFYWYRQILGQKVEFLVSFYNNEISEKSEIFDDQFSVERPDGSNFTLKIRSTKLEDSAMYFCASTFGGGVTEAFFGQGTRLTVV.

The CDR3 spells CASSPNLRAGGPGSKNIQYF. For the CDR3, the DNA is TGCGCCAGCAGCCCGAATCTTCGAGCGGGGGGGCCGGGGTCCAAAAACATTCAGTACTTC. This rearrangement joins TRBV5-1 to TRBJ2-4, with TRBD2 identical over 10 bases. The CDR3 contains 20 residues. Germline-derived CDR1 and CDR2 are SGHRS and YFSETQ. Germline trimming cut 4 bases from V and 2 bases from J; bases unmatched to any gene: 18.

The count of this clone is one. This chain joins TRBV15 and TRBJ1-3; a possible D gene is TRBD1 (5 bases). Germline CDR1 is LNHNV and CDR2 is YYDKDF (reference sequence). Trimming cost V 0 bases and J 4 bases, with 13 bases left between them. This CDR3 spans 16 amino acids. The CDR3 is CATSRDLGGSGNTIYF. The CDR3 DNA reads as TGTGCCACCAGCAGAGATCTGGGGGGGTCAGGAAACACCATATATTTT.

This clone occurred once. The chain couples TRBV7-3 to TRBJ1-6; 7 nucleotides line up with TRBD1. There are 14 residues in the CDR3. The germline V gene encodes CDR1 SGHTA and CDR2 FQGTGA. The ends lost 8 bases at V and 7 bases at J; junction bases unmatched: 8. DNA for the CDR3: TGTGCCAGCGGCCACCGGGACAGAAATTCACCCCTCCACTTT. Translation: CASGHRDRNSPLHF.

The chain links TRBV5-4 to TRBJ1-2; 7 bases agree with TRBD1. The CDR3 consists of 13 residues. Germline loops: CDR1 SGHNT, CDR2 YYREEE (reference sequence). V dropped 4 bases and J dropped 6; count of bases not matched to a gene: 6. CDR3 in amino acids: CASSATGTDGYTF. The CDR3 bases are TGTGCCAGCAGCGCCACCGGGACAGATGGCTACACCTTC.

This rearrangement joins TRBV12-5 to TRBJ2-1; 8 bases match TRBD1. This CDR3 contains 16 residues. The trim removed 3 bases at V and 0 bases at J, leaving 4 bases unmatched. Germline values: CDR1 LGHNT, CDR2 FRNRAP. The CDR3 DNA sequence: TGTGCTAGTGGTTTAGGGACAGGTTACTCCTACAATGAGCAGTTCTTC. Translation: CASGLGTGYSYNEQFF.